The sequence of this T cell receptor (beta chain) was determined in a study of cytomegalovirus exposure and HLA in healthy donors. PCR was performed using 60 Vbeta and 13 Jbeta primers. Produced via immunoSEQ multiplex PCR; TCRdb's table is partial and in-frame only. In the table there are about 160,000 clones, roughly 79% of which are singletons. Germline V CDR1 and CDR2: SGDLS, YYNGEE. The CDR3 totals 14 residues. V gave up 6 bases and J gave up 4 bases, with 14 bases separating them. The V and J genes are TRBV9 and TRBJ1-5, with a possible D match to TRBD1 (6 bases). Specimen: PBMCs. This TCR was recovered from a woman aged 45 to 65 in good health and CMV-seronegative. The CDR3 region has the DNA TGTGCCAGCACCACAGAGGGGGGGAATCAGCCCCAGCATTTT. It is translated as CASTTEGGNQPQHF.